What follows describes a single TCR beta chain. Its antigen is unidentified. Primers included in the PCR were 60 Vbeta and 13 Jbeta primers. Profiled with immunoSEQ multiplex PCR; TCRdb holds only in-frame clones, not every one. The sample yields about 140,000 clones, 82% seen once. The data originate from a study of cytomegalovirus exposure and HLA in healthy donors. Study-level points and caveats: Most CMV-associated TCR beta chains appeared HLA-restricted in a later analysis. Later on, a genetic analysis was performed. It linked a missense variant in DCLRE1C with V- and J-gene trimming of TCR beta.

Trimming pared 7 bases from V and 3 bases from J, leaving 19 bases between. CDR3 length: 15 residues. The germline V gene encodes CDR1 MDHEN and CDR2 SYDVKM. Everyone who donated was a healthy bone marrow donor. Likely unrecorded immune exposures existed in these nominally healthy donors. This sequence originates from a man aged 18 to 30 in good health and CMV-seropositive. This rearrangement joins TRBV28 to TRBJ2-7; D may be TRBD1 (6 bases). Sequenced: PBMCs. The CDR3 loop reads CASKLQDSGVYEQYF. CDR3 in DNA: TGTGCCAGCAAACTCCAGGACAGTGGGGTCTACGAGCAGTACTTC. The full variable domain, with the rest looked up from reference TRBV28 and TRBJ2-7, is DVKVTQSSRYLVKRTGEKVFLECVQDMDHENMFWYRQDPGLGLRLIYFSYDVKMKEKGDIPEGYSVSREKKERFSLILESASTNQTSMYLCASKLQDSGVYEQYFGPGTRLTVT.